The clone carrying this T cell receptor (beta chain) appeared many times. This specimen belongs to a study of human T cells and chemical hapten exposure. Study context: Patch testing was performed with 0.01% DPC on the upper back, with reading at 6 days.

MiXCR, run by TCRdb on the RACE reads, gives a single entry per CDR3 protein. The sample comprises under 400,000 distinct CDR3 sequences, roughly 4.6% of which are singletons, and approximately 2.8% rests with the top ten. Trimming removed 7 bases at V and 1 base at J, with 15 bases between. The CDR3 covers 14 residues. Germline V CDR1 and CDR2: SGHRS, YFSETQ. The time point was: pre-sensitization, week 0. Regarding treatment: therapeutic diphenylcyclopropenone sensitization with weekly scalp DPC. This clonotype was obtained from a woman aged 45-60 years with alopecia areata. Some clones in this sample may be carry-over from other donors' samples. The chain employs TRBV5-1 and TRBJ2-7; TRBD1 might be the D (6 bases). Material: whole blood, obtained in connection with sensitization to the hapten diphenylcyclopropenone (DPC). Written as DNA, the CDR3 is TGCGCCAGCCAGGACAGCCACGGGTCCTACGAGCAGTACTTC. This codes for CASQDSHGSYEQYF. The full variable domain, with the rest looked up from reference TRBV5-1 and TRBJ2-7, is KAGVTQTPRYLIKTRGQQVTLSCSPISGHRSVSWYQQTPGQGLQFLFEYFSETQRNKGNFPGRFSGRQFSNSRSEMNVSTLELGDSALYLCASQDSHGSYEQYFGPGTRLTVT.